This T cell receptor (beta chain) emerged from a study of OX40 agonist ivuxolimab in advanced cancers. Looking at the study overall: Patients treated during dose escalation were battling hepatocellular carcinoma, melanoma, renal cell or head and neck cancer. Subjects had a mean age of 60 years, with a range of 23 to 79; almost 85% were male.

Blood specimens came from baseline, cycle 4 day 1, and cycle 7 day 1. The CDR3 has 16 amino acids. Between the trimmed V and J ends, which lost 3 bases and 1 base, there was a span of 13 bases. CDR1 and CDR2 from the germline V gene are MDHEN and SYDVKM. Some clones are missing from TCRdb's copy, which holds only in-frame ones; the method was immunoSEQ multiplex PCR. Of more than 70,000 clones listed, about 93% are singletons. The TCR was taken from an adult with an advanced solid tumor such as melanoma, head and neck, liver or kidney cancer. Sequences were derived from CD4+ or CD8+ T cells sorted from blood, sampled in a trial of the OX40 agonist ivuxolimab. The rearrangement links TRBV28 to TRBJ1-5; D not resolved. This chain's CDR3 is CASSLWVPISNQPQHF. The CDR3 nucleotides read TGTGCCAGCAGTTTGTGGGTCCCCATCAGCAATCAGCCCCAGCATTTT.